The sequence of this TCR beta chain was determined in a study of blood T cell repertoires in COVID-19. For the study at large: Samples representing acute and convalescent COVID-19 were sourced from the United States, Italy and Spain. PBMCs, B-cell-depleted T cells, or T cells were the source of the cDNA or gDNA that made up the material.

Under the authors' procedure: Estimation of nucleated cell counts relied on the amplification of reference gene primers. Using immunoSEQ multiplex PCR, the repertoire was profiled, and TCRdb retains in-frame clones only, with some absent. Clone size and the V and J calls come from that table; the DNA yielded D and trimming. The data hold about 300,000 clones, with around 86% observed a single time. Between the trimmed V and J ends, which lost 5 bases and 2 bases, there was a span of 11 bases. CDR3 size: 14 residues. Germline V gene lookup returns CDR1 KGHDR and CDR2 SFDVKD. Input material: peripheral blood. The chain recombines TRBV24-1 with TRBJ1-2, with D unclear. This TCR derives from a woman between 45 and 65 years old with acute or convalescent COVID-19. The CDR3 DNA reads as TGTGCCACCAGTGTTACTGAAGTCAACTATGGCTACACCTTC. Translating it yields CATSVTEVNYGYTF.